This T cell receptor (beta chain) was profiled in a study of PD-L1 blockade in urothelial cancer. About the research overall: Prior chemotherapy ranged from 0 to 3 regimens per patient.

The time point is: peripheral blood 6 weeks after treatment start. A total of 1 to 8 samples per patient were collected pretreatment and on-treatment. Each PCR reaction had synthetic TCR analog templates spiked into it. The assay was immunoSEQ multiplex PCR, and TCRdb's table has in-frame clones only and misses some. The sample yields under 85,000 clones, about 91% seen once. The CDR3 has 16 residues. CDR1 and CDR2 (germline): MDHEN, SYDVKM. The ends lost 6 bases at V and 2 bases at J; junction bases unmatched: 9. The chain recombines TRBV28 with TRBJ2-3; 9 bases are shared with TRBD2. This TCR derives from a woman of 80 years or more with urothelial cancer. This specimen was PBMCs, taken around atezolizumab (anti-PD-L1) treatment. CDR3 loop: CASRQEAGGSTDTQYF. The DNA for the CDR3 is TGTGCCAGCAGGCAAGAAGCGGGAGGATCCACAGATACGCAGTATTTT.